These 19 T cell receptor beta chains came from one sample sequenced in a study of T-cell reconstitution after alpha-beta-depleted transplantation in children (dated by TCRdb to the mid-2010s). Receptors were amplified or captured by PCR. This sample was sequenced with an Illumina HiSeq 2500. To normalize quantification of the TCRbeta repertoire, the TCR libraries were built with molecular barcoding that relied on unique molecular identifiers. In-frame beta chains were kept once TCRdb had trimmed the public reads at Q25 with fastp and called clones with MiXCR. CDR3 protein duplicates are merged, each entry listing the most common genes and DNA. This sample holds approximately 270,000 distinct CDR3 sequences; approximately 24% were observed only once. Together, the top ten hold about 5% of the sample. The label giving this sample's treatment or condition can be read as: allogeneic hematopoietic cell transplantation with graft depleted of TCRalphabeta T cells and CD19 B cells.

The specimen comprised PBMCs, mostly from graft donor cells, sampled 360 days after TCRalphabeta/CD19-depleted stem cell transplant. All receptors come from a female patient aged 2 to 10 who had a stem cell transplant for congenital amegakaryocytic thrombocytopenia, so the T cells may come from the graft donor.

This clonotype has more than one count but fewer than ten. V is TRBV2 and J is TRBJ1-1; tentatively, D is TRBD1 (5 bases). CDR1 is SNHLY and CDR2 is FYNNEI in the germline V gene. This CDR3 has 15 residues. The ends were cut back, 6 bases at V and 2 bases at J, with 16 bases in the middle. For the CDR3, the DNA is TGTGCCAGCAGCCGACCGGGACGGCTAAACACTGAAGCTTTCTTT. Its protein product is CASSRPGRLNTEAFF.

The V call is TRBV12-3 or TRBV12-4, the J call TRBJ1-6; 7 bases align to TRBD1. J was trimmed by 13 bases and V by 6 bases; bases with no gene match: 12. The length of the CDR3 is 14 residues. The CDR3: CASSKTGFISPLHF. The CDR3 nucleotides are TGTGCCAGCAGCAAGACAGGGTTCATTTCGCCCCTCCACTTT.

This chain joins TRBV20-1 and TRBJ2-7; D possibly matches TRBD1 or TRBD2 (5 bases each). Looked up from germline, CDR1 is DFQATT and CDR2 is SNEGSKA (reference sequence). Trimming shortened V by 1 base and J by 6 bases, and 13 bases separated the two germline ends. The CDR3 spans 13 residues. CDR3 residues: CSARVQGEAEQYF. The CDR3 DNA sequence: TGCAGTGCTAGAGTTCAGGGAGAGGCCGAGCAGTACTTC.

This clonotype came up many times. V and J are TRBV10-3 and TRBJ2-6, with D possibly matching TRBD1 (6 bases). CDR1 is ENHRY, CDR2 SYGVKD, per germline. V was trimmed by 10 bases and J by 0 bases, leaving 16 bases between them. This CDR3 is built from 16 residues. CDR3 DNA: TGTGCCACAGAACAGGGTCCTCTCTCTGGGGCCAACGTCCTGACTTTC. Its protein is CATEQGPLSGANVLTF.

The CDR3 protein is CSARSGGDREAFF. CDR3 coding DNA: TGCAGTGCTAGATCCGGTGGGGACAGGGAAGCTTTCTTT. This chain links TRBV20-1 with TRBJ1-1, with 8 nucleotides matching TRBD1. The CDR3 runs 13 residues. V gave up 2 bases and J gave up 8 bases; unmatched junction bases: 7. Germline V lookup: CDR1 DFQATT, CDR2 SNEGSKA (reference sequence).

The CDR3 bases are TGTGCCAGCAGCCAAGGGGGGCCGAGTGAGCAGTTCTTC. This codes for CASSQGGPSEQFF. This chain connects TRBV3-1 to TRBJ2-1, with a tentative D call TRBD1 (6 bases). From germline, CDR1 is LGHDT and CDR2 YNNKEL (reference sequence). V shed 1 base and J shed 9 bases, with 10 bases lying between them. CDR3 size: 13 residues.

J is TRBJ2-7 and V is TRBV11-1; D is unclear. CDR1 and CDR2 from the germline V gene are SGHAT and FQDESV (reference sequence). The CDR3 has 15 amino acids. The V end lost 1 base, the J end lost 5 bases, and 15 bases lay between the germline ends. This CDR3 reads CASSLGPRSLDEQYF. The CDR3, as DNA: TGTGCCAGCAGCTTAGGGCCCAGGAGCCTGGACGAGCAGTACTTC. Filled out from reference TRBV11-1 and TRBJ2-7, the complete variable domain reads EAEVAQSPRYKITEKSQAVAFWCDPISGHATLYWYRQILGQGPELLVQFQDESVVDDSQLPKDRFSAERLKGVDSTLKIQPAELGDSAMYLCASSLGPRSLDEQYFGPGTRLTVT.

This rearrangement joins TRBV20-1 to TRBJ2-2; D is uncertain. This CDR3 has 14 residues. V lost 0 bases and J 6 bases, leaving 11 bases between the germline ends. CDR1 is DFQATT and CDR2 is SNEGSKA in the germline V gene (reference sequence). CDR3 coding DNA: TGCAGTGCTAGAGATTATTCTAGACCCGGGGAGCTGTTTTTT. Translation gives CSARDYSRPGELFF.

This clonotype has a handful of counts. This sequence joins TRBV24-1 and TRBJ2-1, with a possible D match to TRBD2 (6 bases). CDR3 length: 16 amino acids. Germline V lookup: CDR1 KGHDR, CDR2 SFDVKD. The ends were cut back, 5 bases at V and 3 bases at J, with 16 bases in the middle. The CDR3 loop reads CATSANKGGDYNEQFF. The CDR3 nucleotides read TGTGCCACCAGTGCTAACAAAGGCGGGGACTACAATGAGCAGTTCTTC.

The rearrangement joins TRBV9 to TRBJ2-3, with D perhaps being TRBD1 or TRBD2 (5 bases each). Germline assignment: CDR1 SGDLS and CDR2 YYNGEE. Trimming pared 3 bases from V and 4 bases from J, leaving 18 bases between. There are 16 residues in the CDR3. The CDR3 protein is CASSAAGGGLADTQYF. The DNA for the CDR3 is TGTGCCAGCAGCGCCGCAGGTGGGGGTCTTGCAGATACGCAGTATTTT.

This clonotype was counted ten times or more. CDR3: CASSPGQGARTEAFF. In DNA form, the CDR3 reads TGTGCCAGCAGTCCGGGACAGGGGGCGCGTACTGAAGCTTTCTTT. The rearrangement links TRBV12-3 or TRBV12-4 to TRBJ1-1; TRBD1 agrees at 12 bases. With V trimmed by 5 bases and J by 5 bases, 6 bases remained unmatched. The CDR3 covers 15 residues.

This clonotype was seen a handful of times. The chain joins TRBV7-2 to TRBJ2-5; D perhaps matches TRBD1 (6 bases). The CDR3 extends over 15 amino acids. The germline V gene encodes CDR1 SGHTA and CDR2 FQGNSA. Trimming pared 1 base from V and 3 bases from J, leaving 12 bases between. The chain's CDR3 is CASSLGAGAKETQYF. In DNA, the CDR3 is TGTGCCAGCAGCTTAGGGGCAGGGGCAAAAGAGACCCAGTACTTC.

The chain carries TRBV29-1 and TRBJ2-2; D is perhaps TRBD1 (6 bases). Trimming left V 7 bases short and J 3 bases short, with 12 bases between. The germline V gene has CDR1 SQVTM and CDR2 ANQGSEA. This CDR3 region has 13 residues. CDR3 in amino acids: CSAKDRDTGELFF. CDR3 nucleotides: TGCAGCGCCAAGGACAGAGACACCGGGGAGCTGTTTTTT.

Details on this clonotype: A much larger clone differs from this one at a single base, so this may be a read error. V usage is TRBV12-3 or TRBV12-4 and J usage is TRBJ1-1; D unresolved. CDR3 length equals 13 residues. The CDR3 loop reads CGSSLAENTEAFF. DNA for the CDR3: TGTGGCAGCAGTTTAGCGGAGAACACTGAAGCTTTCTTT.

The sample holds a few counts of this clonotype. This sequence joins TRBV4-1 and TRBJ2-3; D ambiguous. V shed 3 bases and J shed 1 base, with 8 bases lying between them. The CDR3 sequence is 14 residues long. CDR1 is MGHRA, CDR2 YSYEKL, per germline. The CDR3 DNA reads as TGCGCCAGCAGCCACCGGACGGGCACAGATACGCAGTATTTT. It yields the protein CASSHRTGTDTQYF.

About this clonotype itself: A junction boundary mismatches the germline segment, possibly from a read error. This rearrangement joins TRBV6-2 or TRBV6-3 to TRBJ1-2, with no clear D. The CDR3 totals 12 residues. In germline, CDR1 is MNHEY, CDR2 SVGEGT. The CDR3 DNA is TGTGCCAGCAGCCGAATGGGGAATGGCTGCACCTTC. Translation gives CASSRMGNGCTF.

This chain links TRBV7-9 with TRBJ2-7; D might be TRBD2 (7 bases). V shed 5 bases and J shed 5 bases, with 10 bases lying between them. Germline V gene sequence: CDR1 SEHNR, CDR2 FQNEAQ (reference sequence). The CDR3 has 12 residues. The CDR3 coding sequence is TGTGCCAGCAGCAGGGGGAGGGACGAGCAGTACTTC. Translation: CASSRGRDEQYF.

In its sample, this clonotype was seen a few times. The chain joins TRBV9 to TRBJ2-7; 7 bases are shared with TRBD1. V shed 3 bases, J shed 9 bases, and the junction held 12 bases outside the gene matches. Germline CDR1 SGDLS, CDR2 YYNGEE. The CDR3 is 14 amino acids. The CDR3 coding sequence is TGTGCCAGCAGCGACCGGGACAGCCTAAAGGGGCAGTACTTC. This sequence encodes CASSDRDSLKGQYF.

V gene TRBV10-3 combines with J gene TRBJ2-5; 10 positions match TRBD2. This CDR3 has 15 residues. Germline values: CDR1 ENHRY, CDR2 SYGVKD. Trimming at V came to 5 bases and at J to 5 bases, leaving 8 bases not matched to a gene. CDR3 coding DNA: TGTGCCATCAGTTCCCTAGCGGGAGATTTGGAGACCCAGTACTTC. It is translated as CAISSLAGDLETQYF.